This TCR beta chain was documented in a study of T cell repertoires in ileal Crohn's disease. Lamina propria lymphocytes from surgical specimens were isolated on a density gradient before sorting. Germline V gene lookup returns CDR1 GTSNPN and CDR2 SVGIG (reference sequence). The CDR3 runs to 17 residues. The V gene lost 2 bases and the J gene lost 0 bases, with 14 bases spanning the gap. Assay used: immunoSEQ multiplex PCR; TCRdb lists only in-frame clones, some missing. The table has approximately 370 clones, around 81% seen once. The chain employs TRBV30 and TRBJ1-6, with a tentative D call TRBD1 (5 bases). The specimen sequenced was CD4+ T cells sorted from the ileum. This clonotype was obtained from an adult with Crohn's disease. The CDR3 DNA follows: TGTGCCTGGAGTTCGACAGCGACCAGCTCCTATAATTCACCCCTCCACTTT. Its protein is CAWSSTATSSYNSPLHF.